The rows below give T cell receptor beta chains drawn from one sample of a study of blood T cell repertoires in COVID-19. Produced via immunoSEQ multiplex PCR; TCRdb's table is partial and in-frame only. The repertoire has 55,000 to 85,000 clones, over 75% of them found once; the top ten carry approximately 11%. The specimen was peripheral blood. The source of these receptors is a woman in her late teens or twenties with acute or convalescent COVID-19. Each CDR3 is given with its conserved first and last residue. The order of the fields is V gene, J gene, D gene, CDR3 protein, CDR3 DNA. The D gene is left open where the match is weak.

V gene: TRBV9
J gene: TRBJ1-1
D gene: .
CDR3 protein: CASSPNGGRANTEAFF
CDR3 DNA: TGTGCCAGCAGCCCCAATGGGGGCAGGGCGAACACTGAAGCTTTCTTT

V gene: TRBV30
J gene: TRBJ1-6
D gene: .
CDR3 protein: CAFDKSFNSPLHF
CDR3 DNA: TGTGCCTTTGACAAGTCCTTTAATTCACCCCTCCACTTT

V gene: TRBV6-5
J gene: TRBJ1-1
D gene: TRBD1
CDR3 protein: CATLTGQQNTEAFF
CDR3 DNA: TGTGCCACTTTAACGGGACAGCAGAACACTGAAGCTTTCTTT

V gene: TRBV10-2
J gene: TRBJ2-4
D gene: .
CDR3 protein: CASSPTGIIAKNIQYF
CDR3 DNA: TGCGCCAGCAGCCCGACAGGAATAATAGCCAAAAACATTCAGTACTTC

V gene: TRBV2
J gene: TRBJ2-5
D gene: .
CDR3 protein: CASAQQQGGETQYF
CDR3 DNA: TGTGCCAGCGCACAGCAACAGGGAGGGGAGACCCAGTACTTC

V gene: TRBV7-9
J gene: TRBJ2-7
D gene: .
CDR3 protein: CASSLQGVEQYF
CDR3 DNA: TGTGCCAGCAGTTTACAGGGTGTCGAGCAGTACTTC

V gene: TRBV2
J gene: TRBJ2-2
D gene: TRBD2
CDR3 protein: CASRARLAGNYGELFF
CDR3 DNA: TGTGCCAGCAGGGCGAGACTAGCGGGGAATTACGGGGAGCTGTTTTTT

V gene: TRBV11-2
J gene: TRBJ2-7
D gene: .
CDR3 protein: CASSPTPGITYEQYF
CDR3 DNA: TGTGCCAGCAGCCCCACACCCGGGATAACCTACGAGCAGTACTTC

V gene: TRBV9
J gene: TRBJ1-3
D gene: .
CDR3 protein: CASSVDGRGVNSGNTIYF
CDR3 DNA: TGTGCCAGCAGCGTAGATGGCAGGGGCGTAAACTCTGGAAACACCATATATTTT

V gene: TRBV19
J gene: TRBJ2-1
D gene: TRBD2
CDR3 protein: CARLAGYNEQFF
CDR3 DNA: TGTGCCAGACTAGCGGGGTATAATGAGCAGTTCTTC